Described below is a single T cell receptor (beta chain) sequence and its context. These data originate in a study of blood T cell repertoires in COVID-19. V dropped 6 bases and J dropped 6; count of bases not matched to a gene: 5. The CDR3 extends over 14 amino acids. The V gene's germline CDR1 is LNHNV and CDR2 YYDKDF (reference sequence). Per the authors' pipeline: Reference gene primer amplification yielded estimated nucleated cell counts. Method: immunoSEQ multiplex PCR; TCRdb's copy keeps in-frame clones and lacks some. That table supplies the V and J calls and clone size; D and trimming were determined from the DNA. The sample carries roughly 280,000 clones, 75% to 90% recorded once.

The sequence was obtained from a man in his thirties or forties with active or convalescent COVID-19. Sequenced: peripheral blood. J is TRBJ2-1 and V is TRBV15; 10 bases map to TRBD1. The CDR3 coding sequence is TGTGCCACCAGGGGGACAGGGGTACCCAATGAGCAGTTCTTC. Its protein is CATRGTGVPNEQFF.